The next 14 T cell receptor beta chains were all read from a single sample in a study of blood T cell repertoires in COVID-19. TCRdb's table, derived via immunoSEQ multiplex PCR, lists solely in-frame clones and lacks some. This table has about 140,000 clones, roughly 77% appearing once. The sample consisted of peripheral blood. Receptors were obtained from a man between 60 and 75 years old with acute or convalescent COVID-19.

The chain recombines TRBV7-8 with TRBJ2-7; TRBD2 matches at 14 bases. With V trimmed by 1 base and J by 3 bases, 2 bases remained unmatched. The germline CDR1 and CDR2 sequences are SGHVS and FQNEAQ. The CDR3 loop spans 16 amino acids. The CDR3 coding sequence is TGTGCCAGCAGCTTAGGACTAGCGGGAGGGTACTACGAGCAGTACTTC. Amino acids: CASSLGLAGGYYEQYF.

This clone turned up a few times. V is TRBV12-3 or TRBV12-4 and J is TRBJ1-5, with D unresolved. V lost 3 bases and J 6 bases, leaving 3 bases between the germline ends. This CDR3 contains 11 residues. The CDR3 reads CASSFGQPQHF. The CDR3 DNA reads as TGTGCCAGCAGTTTCGGTCAGCCCCAGCATTTT.

This chain links TRBV7-8 with TRBJ2-7, with 7 bases aligning to TRBD2. The CDR3 has 15 amino acids. Germline V gives CDR1 SGHVS, CDR2 FQNEAQ. J gave up 3 bases and V 3 bases, and 8 bases lay outside the gene matches. CDR3 sequence: CASSLEGSSGYEQYF. CDR3 DNA: TGTGCCAGCAGCTTGGAGGGCTCTAGCGGCTACGAGCAGTACTTC.

The gene calls are TRBV6-5 and TRBJ2-3; D not certain. V was shortened by 1 base and J by 1 base, with 9 bases between the two germline ends. The CDR3 sequence is 15 residues long. In germline, CDR1 is MNHEY, CDR2 SVGAGI. In DNA, the CDR3 is TGTGCCAGCAGTTACTTTCCCCGGGGCACAGATACGCAGTATTTT. Protein: CASSYFPRGTDTQYF.

This clone has only one observation. The chain joins TRBV18 to TRBJ1-1; 7 positions agree with TRBD1. Germline-derived CDR1 and CDR2 are KGHSH and LQKENI. V lost 5 bases to trimming and J lost 1 base; unmatched junction nucleotides: 4. The CDR3 consists of 14 residues. In DNA form, the CDR3 reads TGTGCCAGCTCAGCCCGACAGGGGAACACTGAAGCTTTCTTT. It is translated as CASSARQGNTEAFF.

This chain joins TRBV28 and TRBJ2-7; 7 positions agree with TRBD1. With V trimmed by 5 bases and J by 4 bases, 8 bases remained unmatched. The CDR3 is 14 residues long. The germline gives CDR1 MDHEN, CDR2 SYDVKM. This CDR3 reads CASSPQGILYEQYF. DNA of the CDR3: TGTGCCAGCAGTCCACAGGGGATTTTGTACGAGCAGTACTTC.

The chain links TRBV24-1 to TRBJ2-5, with 8 bases that match TRBD1. Germline V CDR1 and CDR2: KGHDR, SFDVKD. Trimming removed 6 bases from V and 2 bases from J; junction bases left unmatched: 7. This CDR3 is built from 15 residues. CDR3 amino acids: CATSMQGAGQETQYF. The CDR3 DNA reads TGTGCCACCAGTATGCAGGGGGCGGGACAAGAGACCCAGTACTTC.

The CDR3 DNA follows: TGCGCCAGCAGCCAAGCTGGTACTAGGAGAGAGCAGTACTTC. This gives the protein CASSQAGTRREQYF. V and J are TRBV4-1 and TRBJ2-7, with D perhaps TRBD2 (5 bases). With 1 base removed from V and 7 bases from J, the gap between germline ends came to 14 bases. In germline, CDR1 is MGHRA, CDR2 YSYEKL. The CDR3 is 14 residues long.

This clone appeared a single time. The chain recombines TRBV5-1 with TRBJ2-6, with 7 bases that match TRBD1. Germline-derived CDR1 and CDR2 are SGHRS and YFSETQ. The CDR3 runs to 14 residues. The J segment lost 7 bases and the V segment lost 4 bases, leaving 5 bases of the junction unmatched. This CDR3 reads CASSLTGVANVLTF. The DNA for the CDR3 is TGCGCCAGCAGCCTAACAGGGGTAGCCAACGTCCTGACTTTC. The full variable domain, its missing parts supplied by reference TRBV5-1 and TRBJ2-6, is KAGVTQTPRYLIKTRGQQVTLSCSPISGHRSVSWYQQTPGQGLQFLFEYFSETQRNKGNFPGRFSGRQFSNSRSEMNVSTLELGDSALYLCASSLTGVANVLTFGAGSRLTVL.

The V and J genes are TRBV5-8 and TRBJ2-3; D gene ambiguous. CDR3 size: 14 residues. Germline V gene lookup returns CDR1 SGHTS and CDR2 YDEGEE. V was shortened by 2 bases and J by 2 bases, with 9 bases between the two germline ends. CDR3 region: CASSFSSITDTQYF. For the CDR3, the DNA is TGTGCCAGCAGCTTTAGCTCCATCACAGATACGCAGTATTTT. Complete variable domain (other parts from reference TRBV5-8 and TRBJ2-3): EAGVTQSPTHLIKTRGQQATLRCSPISGHTSVYWYQQALGLGLQFLLWYDEGEERNRGNFPPRFSGRQFPNYSSELNVNALELEDSALYLCASSFSSITDTQYFGPGTRLTVL.

The chain's CDR3 is CASSERVAGVNEQFF. For the CDR3, the DNA is TGTGCCAGCAGTGAAAGGGTAGCGGGAGTAAATGAGCAGTTCTTC. V usage is TRBV6-1 and J usage is TRBJ2-1; 9 positions agree with TRBD2. Germline V lookup: CDR1 MNHNS, CDR2 SASEGT. The V gene end was trimmed by 2 bases and the J gene end by 7 bases; junction bases not matched to a gene: 6. This CDR3 is built from 15 residues.

The chain recombines TRBV28 with TRBJ1-2; 9 nucleotides line up with TRBD1. The CDR3 is 15 residues long. Trimming at V came to 4 bases and at J to 1 base, leaving 4 bases not matched to a gene. Germline lookup yields CDR1 MDHEN and CDR2 SYDVKM. This chain's CDR3 is CASSSPTGGNYGYTF. The CDR3 region has the DNA TGTGCCAGCAGTTCCCCGACAGGGGGTAACTATGGCTACACCTTC.

The genes are TRBV5-4 and TRBJ2-7, with 7 bases that match TRBD1. The CDR3 loop spans 15 amino acids. CDR1 is SGHNT and CDR2 is YYREEE in the germline V gene (reference sequence). Trimming removed 0 bases from V and 3 bases from J; junction bases left unmatched: 6. The CDR3 bases are TGTGCCAGCAGCTTGGGCGGACAGGCCATCTACGAGCAGTACTTC. As protein: CASSLGGQAIYEQYF. Full variable domain (missing parts from reference TRBV5-4 and TRBJ2-7): ETGVTQSPTHLIKTRGQQVTLRCSSQSGHNTVSWYQQALGQGPQFIFQYYREEENGRGNFPPRFSGLQFPNYSSELNVNALELDDSALYLCASSLGGQAIYEQYFGPGTRLTVT.

This chain connects TRBV5-6 to TRBJ2-7, with TRBD1 matching over 8 bases. From germline, CDR1 is SGHDT and CDR2 YYEEEE. The CDR3 is made up of 14 amino acids. With 5 bases clipped from V and 0 bases from J, the junction kept 4 bases outside the gene matches. CDR3 sequence: CASRRGQDSYEQYF. The CDR3 nucleotides read TGTGCCAGCAGGCGGGGACAGGACTCCTACGAGCAGTACTTC.